The clone carrying this T cell receptor (beta chain) appeared a few times. Its antigen is as yet unknown. Other nucleotide sequences from this sample produce the same CDR3. The data belong to a study of CD8+ T cells in alopecia areata. Study conclusions and caveats: Higher clonality and more expanded CD8+ clones appeared in lesional than normal scalp. Mice showed TCR sharing more clearly than patients did, possibly owing to HLA.

Germline lookup yields CDR1 MDHEN and CDR2 SYDVKM. CDR3 size: 11 residues. The V gene lost 6 bases and the J gene lost 2 bases, with 5 bases spanning the gap. Once RNA had been extracted, it was reverse transcribed into cDNA to act as the sequencing template. TCRdb's copy holds only in-frame clones and misses some; the assay was immunoSEQ multiplex PCR. The sample lists 100,000 to 120,000 clones; over 55% were seen once. The study team obtained lesional scalp punch biopsies and peripheral blood from alopecia areata patients. T lymphocytes (CD4+ and CD8+) were sorted from PBMCs. The source is a human donor with alopecia areata. Sequencing was carried out using NKG2D-low CD8+ T cells sorted from blood. The rearrangement joins TRBV28 to TRBJ2-7; no clear D gene. Here the CDR3 reads CASSPAYEQYF. CDR3 nucleotides: TGTGCCAGCAGCCCTGCCTACGAGCAGTACTTC.